This TCR beta chain was obtained from a study of PD-L1 blockade in urothelial cancer. Between the trimmed V and J ends, which lost 3 bases and 3 bases, there was a span of 9 bases. Germline CDR1 and CDR2: MNHEY and SMNVEV (reference sequence). This CDR3 has 13 amino acids. Time point specified: pretreatment peripheral blood. The table came from immunoSEQ multiplex PCR; TCRdb's copy has only in-frame clones and leaves some out. The repertoire includes around 70,000 clones, roughly 84% of them detected once, and over 8.5% sits in the top ten. The chain joins TRBV27 to TRBJ2-7, with D perhaps matching TRBD2 (5 bases). This clonotype was obtained from a woman in her seventies with urothelial cancer. Sequenced material: PBMCs, taken around atezolizumab (anti-PD-L1) treatment. The CDR3 DNA is TGTGCCAGCAGTTTTCGGGATAACTACGAGCAGTACTTC. Its translation is CASSFRDNYEQYF.